The 29 T cell receptor beta chains presented below share a single source sample, sequenced in a study of blood T cell repertoires in COVID-19. Only in-frame clones appear in the TCRdb table, and some are missing; sequencing was by immunoSEQ multiplex PCR. The sample records roughly 87,000 clones, roughly 83% being singletons. The sequencing sample was made of peripheral blood. These receptors were obtained from a human donor in a cohort sampled during active COVID-19.

CDR3 residues: CASNGLASGELFF. The CDR3 DNA reads as TGTGCCAGCAACGGACTAGCTTCCGGGGAGCTGTTTTTT. The chain recombines TRBV7-2 with TRBJ2-2, with 8 positions matching TRBD2. This CDR3 comprises 13 residues. Germline V CDR1 and CDR2: SGHTA, FQGNSA. Germline trimming cut 7 bases from V and 6 bases from J; bases unmatched to any gene: 4.

This chain connects TRBV3-1 (or the pseudogene TRBV3-2) to TRBJ1-3; D is ambiguous. The CDR3 consists of 15 residues. Germline V gives CDR1 LGHDT, CDR2 YNNKEL (reference sequence). Between the trimmed V and J ends, which lost 4 bases and 0 bases, there was a span of 10 bases. The CDR3 loop is CASSRTEVSGNTIYF. The CDR3 DNA follows: TGTGCCAGCAGCCGCACCGAGGTCTCTGGAAACACCATATATTTT.

This chain uses TRBV19 with TRBJ1-2; 11 bases match TRBD1. Per the germline V gene, CDR1 is LNHDA and CDR2 is SQIVND (reference sequence). V lost 9 bases to trimming and J lost 8 bases; unmatched junction nucleotides: 8. The CDR3 extends over 13 amino acids. As DNA, the CDR3 is TGTGCCAGCCGCGGACAGGGGGCGCAGGGCTACACCTTC. Its translation: CASRGQGAQGYTF.

The chain links TRBV19 to TRBJ2-1; TRBD1 might be the D (6 bases). V shed 0 bases and J shed 2 bases, with 11 bases lying between them. The CDR3 runs 16 residues. Per the germline V gene, CDR1 is LNHDA and CDR2 is SQIVND (reference sequence). The CDR3 protein is CASSIDRGPAYNEQFF. In DNA form, the CDR3 reads TGTGCCAGTAGTATAGACAGGGGCCCAGCCTACAATGAGCAGTTCTTC.

The chain uses TRBV5-6 and TRBJ2-5; the D gene is possibly TRBD2 (6 bases). With 4 bases removed from V and 2 bases from J, the gap between germline ends came to 15 bases. The germline V gene encodes CDR1 SGHDT and CDR2 YYEEEE. There are 15 residues in the CDR3. The CDR3, as DNA: TGTGCCAGCAGCCGTGGGCTAGCGTTTCAAGAGACCCAGTACTTC. Protein sequence: CASSRGLAFQETQYF.

This clone was counted a few times. The chain carries TRBV29-1 and TRBJ1-3, with 9 bases identical to TRBD1. V dropped 0 bases and J dropped 0; count of bases not matched to a gene: 3. This CDR3 has 16 residues. The germline V gene has CDR1 SQVTM and CDR2 ANQGSEA. The CDR3 DNA reads as TGCAGCGTTGAAGAAGGGACAGGGACCTCTGGAAACACCATATATTTT. It yields the protein CSVEEGTGTSGNTIYF.

This chain uses TRBV4-3 with TRBJ1-4, with a possible D match to TRBD1 (5 bases). This CDR3 is built from 14 residues. Looked up from germline, CDR1 is LGHNA and CDR2 is YSLEER. V was pared by 2 bases and J by 8 bases, with 12 bases between. Here the CDR3 DNA reads TGCGCCAGCAGCCAACAGGGAACTGGGGAAAAACTGTTTTTT. Protein sequence: CASSQQGTGEKLFF.

The rearrangement links TRBV29-1 to TRBJ2-3, with TRBD1 matching over 7 bases. V lost 6 bases, J lost 5 bases, and 8 bases stayed unmatched. CDR1 SQVTM and CDR2 ANQGSEA come from the germline V gene. The CDR3 has 13 amino acids. CDR3 in DNA: TGCAGCGTCAACAGGGGCGGCGAAGATACGCAGTATTTT. It codes for CSVNRGGEDTQYF.

The rearrangement uses TRBV7-3 and TRBJ1-1, with D maybe TRBD1 (5 bases). Trimming cost V 7 bases and J 1 base, with 13 bases left between them. Per the germline V gene, CDR1 is SGHTA and CDR2 is FQGTGA. This CDR3 contains 14 residues. The chain's CDR3 is CASMEGNANTEAFF. CDR3 nucleotides: TGTGCCAGCATGGAGGGGAATGCGAACACTGAAGCTTTCTTT.

The V and J genes are TRBV5-8 and TRBJ1-1; the match to TRBD1 covers 11 bases. V shed 4 bases and J 5 bases; nucleotides not matched to a gene: 7. The CDR3 runs 15 residues. Germline CDR1 is SGHTS and CDR2 is YDEGEE. Here the CDR3 reads CASSGSGTGGTEAFF. The CDR3 nucleotides are TGTGCCAGCAGCGGGTCCGGGACAGGGGGGACTGAAGCTTTCTTT.

The V gene is TRBV11-2, the J gene TRBJ1-1; unclear D gene. In germline, CDR1 is SGHAT, CDR2 FQNNGV. The CDR3 covers 15 residues. V lost 5 bases and J 1 base, leaving 14 bases between the germline ends. The CDR3 loop reads CASSPPGYSNTEAFF. The CDR3 nucleotides are TGTGCCAGCAGCCCTCCAGGTTATTCGAACACTGAAGCTTTCTTT.

In nucleotides, the CDR3 is TGTGCCAGCAGCCGACCGGGACTAGCGGGCCACGAGCAGTACTTC. Protein product: CASSRPGLAGHEQYF. This sequence joins TRBV27 and TRBJ2-7, with 12 bases lining up with TRBD2. Germline V gives CDR1 MNHEY, CDR2 SMNVEV (reference sequence). V was clipped by 6 bases and J by 5 bases; unmatched bases: 8. The CDR3 covers 15 residues.

This chain uses TRBV5-1 with TRBJ2-5; the D gene is possibly TRBD2 (6 bases). V was cut by 4 bases and J by 2 bases, with 12 bases left in between. The V gene's germline CDR1 is SGHRS and CDR2 YFSETQ. CDR3 length: 14 residues. CDR3 DNA: TGCGCCAGCAGCCCGGGTGGGGGGCAAGAGACCCAGTACTTC. Its translation is CASSPGGGQETQYF.

The chain is built from TRBV10-3 and TRBJ1-2; the D gene is possibly TRBD1 (6 bases). V was clipped by 5 bases and J by 8 bases, with 18 bases between them. The CDR3 sequence is 14 residues long. CDR1 is ENHRY and CDR2 is SYGVKD in the germline V gene. The CDR3 spells CAISTTGGAEGYTF. CDR3 in DNA: TGTGCCATCAGTACCACTGGGGGGGCGGAAGGCTACACCTTC.

The genes are TRBV6-1 and TRBJ2-7; tentative D call: TRBD1 (6 bases). Germline V gene data show CDR1 as MNHNS and CDR2 as SASEGT. The CDR3 extends over 19 amino acids. With 7 bases removed from V and 10 bases from J, the gap between germline ends came to 38 bases. Here the CDR3 DNA reads TGTGCCAGCACCGAAGCTCGACGACCGGGACACCCTACTCCTCGTGGACAGTACTTC. Encoded protein: CASTEARRPGHPTPRGQYF.

The chain combines TRBV19 with TRBJ2-5; 8 bases match TRBD1. V dropped 6 bases and J dropped 4; count of bases not matched to a gene: 7. CDR1 and CDR2 (germline): LNHDA, SQIVND (reference sequence). This CDR3 has 14 residues. CDR3 in amino acids: CASRLTGAPETQYF. The CDR3 nucleotides read TGTGCCAGTAGACTGACAGGGGCCCCAGAGACCCAGTACTTC.

The chain links TRBV20-1 to TRBJ2-3; TRBD1 is a possible D gene (5 bases). CDR1 and CDR2 from the germline V gene are DFQATT and SNEGSKA (reference sequence). V lost 3 bases and J 3 bases, leaving 16 bases between the germline ends. CDR3 size: 15 residues. CDR3 sequence reads: CSASSGQGRTDTQYF. CDR3 DNA sequence: TGCAGTGCTAGTTCCGGCCAGGGTAGGACAGATACGCAGTATTTT.

The chain carries TRBV27 and TRBJ2-7; D call uncertain. The V gene lost 6 bases and the J gene lost 1 base, with 13 bases spanning the gap. CDR3 length: 14 residues. Germline CDR1 reads MNHEY; CDR2 reads SMNVEV (reference sequence). CDR3 sequence: CASRTRSSSYEQYF. CDR3 DNA sequence: TGTGCCAGCAGAACAAGGTCTAGTTCCTACGAGCAGTACTTC.

This chain joins TRBV11-2 and TRBJ2-7, with TRBD1 as a possible D gene (6 bases). Germline V lookup: CDR1 SGHAT, CDR2 FQNNGV. Deletions cut 5 bases from V and 5 bases from J, with 10 bases between. The CDR3 is made up of 12 amino acids. The CDR3 region is CASSPTGDEQYF. The CDR3 nucleotides read TGTGCCAGCAGCCCGACAGGAGACGAGCAGTACTTC. Based on the CDR3 plus reference TRBV11-2 and TRBJ2-7, the full variable domain is EAGVAQSPRYKIIEKRQSVAFWCNPISGHATLYWYQQILGQGPKLLIQFQNNGVVDDSQLPKDRFSAERLKGVDSTLKIQPAKLEDSAVYLCASSPTGDEQYFGPGTRLTVT.

The CDR3 nucleotides read TGTGCCAGCAGTGAAGAGGCGGGAGGGGAAGATACGCAGTATTTT. This encodes CASSEEAGGEDTQYF. V and J are TRBV6-1 and TRBJ2-3; TRBD2 agrees at 9 bases. CDR3 length: 15 amino acids. Trimming took 1 base from V and 5 from J; bases not matched to a gene: 4. Germline V gene data show CDR1 as MNHNS and CDR2 as SASEGT.

The J gene is TRBJ2-1, the V gene TRBV3-1 (or the pseudogene TRBV3-2), with a weak D call TRBD1 (5 bases). Germline loops: CDR1 LGHDT, CDR2 YNNKEL (reference sequence). The CDR3 has 15 residues. V dropped 0 bases and J dropped 2 bases, with 8 bases sitting between them. CDR3 sequence reads: CASSQERGPYNEQFF. The CDR3 bases are TGTGCCAGCAGCCAAGAAAGGGGCCCCTACAATGAGCAGTTCTTC.

In DNA form, the CDR3 reads TGTGCCAGCAGCTCGGCAGGGGGACAGCCCCAGCATTTT. Residues: CASSSAGGQPQHF. The chain uses TRBV7-6 and TRBJ1-5, with 7 bases lining up with TRBD1. V shed 4 bases, J shed 7 bases, and the junction held 4 bases outside the gene matches. The germline V gene encodes CDR1 SGHVS and CDR2 FNYEAQ. The CDR3 runs 13 residues.

This clone appeared once. This chain joins TRBV5-6 and TRBJ1-2; TRBD1 agrees at 7 bases. The CDR3 is made up of 15 amino acids. Germline V lookup: CDR1 SGHDT, CDR2 YYEEEE. The V and J ends lost 3 bases and 5 bases, in that order; junction bases with no gene match: 10. The CDR3 loop is CASSSSGGSWYGYTF. The CDR3 region has the DNA TGTGCCAGCAGCTCTTCAGGGGGGAGTTGGTATGGCTACACCTTC.

The J gene is TRBJ1-2, the V gene TRBV4-3; D call uncertain. The V and J ends lost 0 bases and 5 bases respectively, with 7 bases between them. The CDR3 totals 13 residues. CDR1 LGHNA and CDR2 YSLEER come from the germline V gene. The CDR3 DNA reads as TGCGCCAGCAGCCAAGAGGGCTTATATGGCTACACCTTC. Translating gives CASSQEGLYGYTF.

The genes are TRBV10-3 and TRBJ1-1; D is unclear. V lost 0 bases, J lost 1 base, and 6 bases lay in between. The CDR3 has 14 residues. Germline CDR1 reads ENHRY; CDR2 reads SYGVKD. The CDR3 here is CAISESAGNTEAFF. CDR3 nucleotides: TGTGCCATCAGTGAGTCGGCAGGGAACACTGAAGCTTTCTTT.

Details on this clone: This sample also contains other DNA sequences that code for the same CDR3. The rearrangement joins TRBV5-1 to TRBJ2-5, with D possibly being TRBD1 (5 bases). CDR1 and CDR2 from the germline V gene are SGHRS and YFSETQ. The CDR3 runs to 14 residues. Trimming left V 2 bases short and J 1 base short, with 9 bases between. In nucleotides, the CDR3 is TGCGCCAGCAGCTTAACAGGAAGCCAAGAGACCCAGTACTTC. This codes for CASSLTGSQETQYF.

V and J are TRBV4-3 and TRBJ2-3; 9 nucleotides match TRBD1. The trim removed 3 bases at V and 5 bases at J, leaving 15 bases unmatched. Germline lookup yields CDR1 LGHNA and CDR2 YSLEER. There are 18 residues in the CDR3. The CDR3 DNA is TGCGCCAGCAGCCATCCAAAACACAGGGGGCGCCTGAAAGATACGCAGTATTTT. It encodes CASSHPKHRGRLKDTQYF.

For the CDR3, the DNA is TGTGCCAGCAGCTTGATAGCGGGGGGCCTCCAAGAGACCCAGTACTTC. It translates to CASSLIAGGLQETQYF. The chain combines TRBV7-8 with TRBJ2-5; 10 bases line up with TRBD2. There are 16 residues in the CDR3. Germline V gene lookup returns CDR1 SGHVS and CDR2 FQNEAQ. V was clipped by 3 bases and J by 1 base; unmatched bases: 5.

This clone was detected ten times or more. The chain links TRBV2 to TRBJ1-2; no clear D. The CDR3 has 12 amino acids. Between the trimmed V and J ends, which lost 4 bases and 8 bases, there was a span of 11 bases. The germline CDR1 and CDR2 sequences are SNHLY and FYNNEI. The CDR3 loop is CASSVDYTGYTF. The CDR3 coding sequence is TGTGCCAGCAGTGTGGACTACACGGGCTACACCTTC. Drawing the rest from reference TRBV2 and TRBJ1-2, the complete variable domain is EPEVTQTPSHQVTQMGQEVILRCVPISNHLYFYWYRQILGQKVEFLVSFYNNEISEKSEIFDDQFSVERPDGSNFTLKIRSTKLEDSAMYFCASSVDYTGYTFGSGTRLTVV.